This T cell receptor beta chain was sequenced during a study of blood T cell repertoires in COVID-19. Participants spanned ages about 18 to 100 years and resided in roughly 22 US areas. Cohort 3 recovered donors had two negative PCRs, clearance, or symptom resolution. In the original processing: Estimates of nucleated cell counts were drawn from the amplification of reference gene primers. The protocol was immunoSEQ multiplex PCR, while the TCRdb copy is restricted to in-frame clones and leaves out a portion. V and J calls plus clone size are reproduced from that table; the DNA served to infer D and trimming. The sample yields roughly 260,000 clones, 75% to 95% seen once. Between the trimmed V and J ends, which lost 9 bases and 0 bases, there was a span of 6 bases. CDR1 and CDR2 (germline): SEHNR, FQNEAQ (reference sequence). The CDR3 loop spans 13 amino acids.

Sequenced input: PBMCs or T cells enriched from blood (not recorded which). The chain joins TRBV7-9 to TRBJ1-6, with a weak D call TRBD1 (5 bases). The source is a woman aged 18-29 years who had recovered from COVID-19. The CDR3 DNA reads TGTGCCAGTGACAGCTCCTATAATTCACCCCTCCACTTT. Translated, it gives CASDSSYNSPLHF.